The clone carrying this T cell receptor (beta chain) was seen many times. This sample is part of a study of metastatic and nonmetastatic thyroid tumors. Germline CDR1 and CDR2: LGHDT and YNNKEL (reference sequence). The CDR3 is 19 residues long. The ends lost 1 base at V and 8 bases at J; junction bases unmatched: 14. TCRdb reassembled clones from the PCR reads with MiXCR. The sample holds 30,000 to 35,000 clones, around 15% seen once. All patients reached thyroid surgery having received no treatment beforehand. V is TRBV3-1 and J is TRBJ2-1; 13 bases map to TRBD2. Sequencing used blood. The receptor was isolated from a female donor with papillary thyroid cancer or a benign thyroid nodule (not recorded which). Some clones in this sample may be carry-over from other donors' samples. CDR3 region: CASSQGGLAGAIRGYEQFF. In DNA, the CDR3 is TGTGCCAGCAGCCAAGGCGGACTAGCGGGAGCAATACGAGGCTATGAGCAGTTCTTC.